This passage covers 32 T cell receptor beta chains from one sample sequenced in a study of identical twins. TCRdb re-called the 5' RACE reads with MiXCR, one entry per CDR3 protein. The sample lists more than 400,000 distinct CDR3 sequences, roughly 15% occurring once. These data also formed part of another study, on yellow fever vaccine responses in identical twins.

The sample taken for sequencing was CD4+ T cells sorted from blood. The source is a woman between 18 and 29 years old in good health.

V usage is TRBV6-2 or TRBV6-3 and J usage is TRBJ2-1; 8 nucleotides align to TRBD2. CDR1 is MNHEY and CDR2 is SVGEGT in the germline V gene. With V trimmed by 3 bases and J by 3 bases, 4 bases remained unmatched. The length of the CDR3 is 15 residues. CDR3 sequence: CASSYRSGSYNEQFF. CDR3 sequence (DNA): TGTGCCAGCAGTTATAGGAGCGGGAGCTACAATGAGCAGTTCTTC.

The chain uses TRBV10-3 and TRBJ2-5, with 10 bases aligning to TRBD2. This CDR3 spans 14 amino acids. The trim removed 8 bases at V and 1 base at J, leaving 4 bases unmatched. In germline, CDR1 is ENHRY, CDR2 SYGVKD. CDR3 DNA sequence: TGTGCCATCCGCGCTAGCGGGGGCCAAGAGACCCAGTACTTC. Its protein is CAIRASGGQETQYF.

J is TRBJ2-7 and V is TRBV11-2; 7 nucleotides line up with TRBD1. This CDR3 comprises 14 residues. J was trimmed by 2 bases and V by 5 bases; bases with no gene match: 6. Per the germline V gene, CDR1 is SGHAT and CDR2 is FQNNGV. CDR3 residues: CASSPMRGPYEQYV. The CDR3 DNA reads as TGTGCCAGCAGCCCAATGAGGGGGCCCTACGAGCAGTACGTC.

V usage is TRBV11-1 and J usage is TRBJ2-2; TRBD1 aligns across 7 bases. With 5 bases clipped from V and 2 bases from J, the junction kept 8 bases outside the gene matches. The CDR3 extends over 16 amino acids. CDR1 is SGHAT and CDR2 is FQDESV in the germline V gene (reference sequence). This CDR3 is CASSRSGQPNTGELFF. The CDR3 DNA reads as TGTGCCAGCAGCCGCTCGGGACAGCCAAACACCGGGGAGCTGTTTTTT.

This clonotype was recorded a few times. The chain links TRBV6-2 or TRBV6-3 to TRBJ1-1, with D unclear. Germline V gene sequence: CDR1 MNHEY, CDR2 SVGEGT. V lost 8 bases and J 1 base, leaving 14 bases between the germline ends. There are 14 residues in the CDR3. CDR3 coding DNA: TGTGCCAGCCGTATTCTCGGCAGGAACACTGAAGCTTTCTTT. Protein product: CASRILGRNTEAFF.

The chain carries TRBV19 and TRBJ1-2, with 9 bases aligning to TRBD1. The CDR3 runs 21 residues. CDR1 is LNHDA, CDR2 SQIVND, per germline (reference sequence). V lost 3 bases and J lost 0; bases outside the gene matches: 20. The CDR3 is CASSMRAPVWTGANANYGYTF. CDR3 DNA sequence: TGTGCCAGTAGTATGAGAGCCCCTGTTTGGACAGGGGCGAACGCTAACTATGGCTACACCTTC. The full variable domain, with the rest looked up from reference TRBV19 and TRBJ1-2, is DGGITQSPKYLFRKEGQNVTLSCEQNLNHDAMYWYRQDPGQGLRLIYYSQIVNDFQKGDIAEGYSVSREKKESFPLTVTSAQKNPTAFYLCASSMRAPVWTGANANYGYTFGSGTRLTVV.

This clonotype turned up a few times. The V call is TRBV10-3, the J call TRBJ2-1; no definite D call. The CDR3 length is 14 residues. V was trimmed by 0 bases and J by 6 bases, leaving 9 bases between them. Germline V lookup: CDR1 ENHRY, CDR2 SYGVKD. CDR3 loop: CAISESFAINEQFF. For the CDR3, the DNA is TGTGCCATCAGTGAGTCGTTCGCCATCAATGAGCAGTTCTTC.

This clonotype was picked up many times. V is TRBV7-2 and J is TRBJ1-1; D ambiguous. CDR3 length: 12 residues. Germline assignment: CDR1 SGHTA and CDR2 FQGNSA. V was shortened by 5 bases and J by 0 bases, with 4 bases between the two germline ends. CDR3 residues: CASSTLNTEAFF. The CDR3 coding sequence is TGTGCCAGCAGCACCTTGAACACTGAAGCTTTCTTT.

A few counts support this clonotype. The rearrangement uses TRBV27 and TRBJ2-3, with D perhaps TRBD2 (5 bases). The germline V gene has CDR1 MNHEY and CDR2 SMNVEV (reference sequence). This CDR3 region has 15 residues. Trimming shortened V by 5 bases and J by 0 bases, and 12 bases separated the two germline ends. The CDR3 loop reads CASSIGLASTDTQYF. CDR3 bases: TGTGCCAGCAGTATAGGACTGGCTAGCACAGATACGCAGTATTTT.

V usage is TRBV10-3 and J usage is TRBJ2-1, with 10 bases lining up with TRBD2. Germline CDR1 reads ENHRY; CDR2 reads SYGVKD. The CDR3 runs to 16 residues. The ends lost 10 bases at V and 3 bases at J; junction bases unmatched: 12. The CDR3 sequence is CATTRDRTSGYNEQFF. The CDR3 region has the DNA TGTGCCACCACAAGGGACAGGACTAGCGGCTACAATGAGCAGTTCTTC.

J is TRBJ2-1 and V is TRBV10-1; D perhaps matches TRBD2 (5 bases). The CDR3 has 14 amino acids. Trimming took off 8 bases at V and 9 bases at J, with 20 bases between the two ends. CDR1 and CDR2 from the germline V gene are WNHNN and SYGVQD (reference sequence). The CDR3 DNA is TGCGCCAGCTCCGAGAGGGCCGGGGTAGGTGAGCAGTTCTTC. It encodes CASSERAGVGEQFF.

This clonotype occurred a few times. The CDR3 loop reads CASSHTGTGWRLDYNEQFF. CDR3 coding DNA: TGTGCCAGCAGCCATACCGGGACAGGGTGGAGACTAGACTACAATGAGCAGTTCTTC. The J gene is TRBJ2-1, the V gene TRBV11-1, with 9 bases that match TRBD1. Germline V gene lookup returns CDR1 SGHAT and CDR2 FQDESV (reference sequence). This CDR3 is 19 amino acids long. After removal of 5 bases from V and 3 bases from J, the junction contained 17 bases not matched to a gene. The full variable domain, its missing parts supplied by reference TRBV11-1 and TRBJ2-1, is EAEVAQSPRYKITEKSQAVAFWCDPISGHATLYWYRQILGQGPELLVQFQDESVVDDSQLPKDRFSAERLKGVDSTLKIQPAELGDSAMYLCASSHTGTGWRLDYNEQFFGPGTRLTVL.

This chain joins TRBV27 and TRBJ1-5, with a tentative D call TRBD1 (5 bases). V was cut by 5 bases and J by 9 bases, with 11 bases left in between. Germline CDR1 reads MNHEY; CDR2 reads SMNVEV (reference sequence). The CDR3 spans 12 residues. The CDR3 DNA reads TGTGCCAGCAGTACTAGCACAGGGCCCCAGCATTTT. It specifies CASSTSTGPQHF.

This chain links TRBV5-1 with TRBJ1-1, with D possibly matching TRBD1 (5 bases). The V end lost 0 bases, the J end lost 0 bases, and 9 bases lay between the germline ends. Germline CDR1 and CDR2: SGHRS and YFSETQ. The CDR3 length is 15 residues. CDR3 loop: CASSLERQMNTEAFF. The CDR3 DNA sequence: TGCGCCAGCAGCTTGGAACGACAGATGAACACTGAAGCTTTCTTT.

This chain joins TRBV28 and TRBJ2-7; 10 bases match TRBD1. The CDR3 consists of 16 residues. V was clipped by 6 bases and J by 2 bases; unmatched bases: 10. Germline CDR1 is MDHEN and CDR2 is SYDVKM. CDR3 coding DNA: TGTGCCAGCAGAACAGCCGGGACAGGGGTCGCCTACGAGCAGTACTTC. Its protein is CASRTAGTGVAYEQYF.

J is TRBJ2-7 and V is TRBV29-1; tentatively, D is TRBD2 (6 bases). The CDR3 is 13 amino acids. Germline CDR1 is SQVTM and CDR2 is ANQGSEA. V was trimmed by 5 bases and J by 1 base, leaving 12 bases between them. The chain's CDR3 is CSVWEAGSYEQYF. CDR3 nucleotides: TGCAGCGTTTGGGAGGCGGGATCCTACGAGCAGTACTTC.

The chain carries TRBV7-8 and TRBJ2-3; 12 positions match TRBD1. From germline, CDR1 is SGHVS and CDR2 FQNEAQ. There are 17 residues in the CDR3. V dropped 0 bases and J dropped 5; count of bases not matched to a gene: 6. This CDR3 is CASSLAAGQGAGDTQYF. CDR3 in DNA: TGTGCCAGCAGCTTAGCAGCGGGACAGGGGGCAGGAGATACGCAGTATTTT. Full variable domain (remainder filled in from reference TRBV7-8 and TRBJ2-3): GAGVSQSPRYKVAKRGQDVALRCDPISGHVSLFWYQQALGQGPEFLTYFQNEAQLDKSGLPSDRFFAERPEGSVSTLKIQRTQQEDSAVYLCASSLAAGQGAGDTQYFGPGTRLTVL.

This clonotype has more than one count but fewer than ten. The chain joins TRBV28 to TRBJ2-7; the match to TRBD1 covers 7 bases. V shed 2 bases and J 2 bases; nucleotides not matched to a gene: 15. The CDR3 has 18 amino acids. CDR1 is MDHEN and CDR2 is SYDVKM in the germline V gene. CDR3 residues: CASSLTAPGQAPAYEQYF. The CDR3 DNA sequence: TGTGCCAGCAGTTTAACGGCCCCAGGACAGGCTCCGGCCTACGAGCAGTACTTC.

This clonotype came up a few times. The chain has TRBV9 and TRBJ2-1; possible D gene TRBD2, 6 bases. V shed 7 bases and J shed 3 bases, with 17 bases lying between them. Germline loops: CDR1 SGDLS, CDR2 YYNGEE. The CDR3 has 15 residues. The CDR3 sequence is CASGPGTGLYNEQFF. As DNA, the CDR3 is TGTGCCAGCGGACCTGGGACGGGACTCTACAATGAGCAGTTCTTC.

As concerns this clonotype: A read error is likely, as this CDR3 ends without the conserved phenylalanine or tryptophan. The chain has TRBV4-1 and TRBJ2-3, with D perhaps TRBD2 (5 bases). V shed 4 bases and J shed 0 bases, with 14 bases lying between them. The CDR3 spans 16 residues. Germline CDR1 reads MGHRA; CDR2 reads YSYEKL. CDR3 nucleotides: TGCGCCAGCAGCCTCCGGTCGCTAGCAAGCACAGATACGCAGTATCTT. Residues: CASSLRSLASTDTQYL.

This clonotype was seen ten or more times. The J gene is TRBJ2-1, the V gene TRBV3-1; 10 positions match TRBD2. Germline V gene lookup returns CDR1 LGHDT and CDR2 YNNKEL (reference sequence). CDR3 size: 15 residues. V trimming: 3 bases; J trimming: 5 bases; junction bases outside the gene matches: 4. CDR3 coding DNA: TGTGCCAGCAGCCACGAGGGACTAGCGAACAATGAGCAGTTCTTC. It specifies CASSHEGLANNEQFF.

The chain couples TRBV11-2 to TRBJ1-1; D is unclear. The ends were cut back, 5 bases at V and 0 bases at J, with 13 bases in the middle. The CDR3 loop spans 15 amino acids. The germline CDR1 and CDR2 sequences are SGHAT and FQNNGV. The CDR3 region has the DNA TGTGCCAGCAGCACCCTGGGAGGTTTGAACACTGAAGCTTTCTTT. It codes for CASSTLGGLNTEAFF.

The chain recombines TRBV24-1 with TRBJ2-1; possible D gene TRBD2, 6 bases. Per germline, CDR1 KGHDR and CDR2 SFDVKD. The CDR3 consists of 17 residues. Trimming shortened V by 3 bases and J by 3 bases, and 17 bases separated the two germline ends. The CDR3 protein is CATSDHGASEDYNEQFF. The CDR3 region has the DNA TGTGCCACCAGTGATCATGGGGCTAGCGAGGACTACAATGAGCAGTTCTTC.

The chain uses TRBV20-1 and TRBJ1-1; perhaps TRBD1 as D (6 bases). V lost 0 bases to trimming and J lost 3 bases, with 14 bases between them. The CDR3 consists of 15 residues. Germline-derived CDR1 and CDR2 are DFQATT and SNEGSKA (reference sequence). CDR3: CSARDGQLHDTEAFF. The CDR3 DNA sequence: TGCAGTGCTAGAGATGGACAGTTGCATGACACTGAAGCTTTCTTT.

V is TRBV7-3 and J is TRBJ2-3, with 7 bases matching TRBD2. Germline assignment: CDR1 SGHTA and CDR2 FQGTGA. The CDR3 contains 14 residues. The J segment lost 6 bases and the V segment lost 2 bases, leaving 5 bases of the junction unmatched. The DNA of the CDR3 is TGTGCCAGCAGCTTATTCGGAGCGGGGGATACGCAGTATTTT. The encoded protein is CASSLFGAGDTQYF.

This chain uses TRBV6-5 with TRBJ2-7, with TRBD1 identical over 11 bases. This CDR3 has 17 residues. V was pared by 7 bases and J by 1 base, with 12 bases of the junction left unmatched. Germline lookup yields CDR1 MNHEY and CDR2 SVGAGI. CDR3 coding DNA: TGTGCCAGCAATTGGGGGGGGACAGGGGGGACGTCCTACGAGCAGTACTTC. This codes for CASNWGGTGGTSYEQYF.

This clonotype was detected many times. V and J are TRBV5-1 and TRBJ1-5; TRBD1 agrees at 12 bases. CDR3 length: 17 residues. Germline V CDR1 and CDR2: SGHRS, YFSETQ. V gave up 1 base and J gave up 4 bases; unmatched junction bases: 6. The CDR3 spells CASSLKGTGGRNQPQHF. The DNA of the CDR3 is TGCGCCAGCAGCTTGAAGGGGACAGGGGGCCGAAATCAGCCCCAGCATTTT. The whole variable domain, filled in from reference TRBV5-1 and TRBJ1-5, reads KAGVTQTPRYLIKTRGQQVTLSCSPISGHRSVSWYQQTPGQGLQFLFEYFSETQRNKGNFPGRFSGRQFSNSRSEMNVSTLELGDSALYLCASSLKGTGGRNQPQHFGDGTRLSIL.

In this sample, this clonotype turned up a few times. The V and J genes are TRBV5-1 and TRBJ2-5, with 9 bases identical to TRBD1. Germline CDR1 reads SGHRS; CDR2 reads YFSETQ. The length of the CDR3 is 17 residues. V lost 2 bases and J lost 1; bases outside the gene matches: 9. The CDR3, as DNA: TGCGCCAGCAGCTTTACCGGGACAGGGTGGTCCCAAGAGACCCAGTACTTC. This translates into CASSFTGTGWSQETQYF.

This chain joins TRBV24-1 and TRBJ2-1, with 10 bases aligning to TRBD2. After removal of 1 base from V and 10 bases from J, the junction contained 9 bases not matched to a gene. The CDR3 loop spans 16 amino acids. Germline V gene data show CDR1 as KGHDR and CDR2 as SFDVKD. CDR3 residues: CATSDFKSGRAEEQFF. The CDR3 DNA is TGTGCCACCAGTGATTTTAAGAGCGGGAGGGCCGAGGAGCAGTTCTTC.

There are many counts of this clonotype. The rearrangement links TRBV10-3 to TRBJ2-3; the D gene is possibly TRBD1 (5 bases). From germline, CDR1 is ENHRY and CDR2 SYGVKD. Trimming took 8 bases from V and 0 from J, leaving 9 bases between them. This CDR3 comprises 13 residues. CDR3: CAIEGDSTDTQYF. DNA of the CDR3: TGTGCCATCGAAGGGGATAGCACAGATACGCAGTATTTT.

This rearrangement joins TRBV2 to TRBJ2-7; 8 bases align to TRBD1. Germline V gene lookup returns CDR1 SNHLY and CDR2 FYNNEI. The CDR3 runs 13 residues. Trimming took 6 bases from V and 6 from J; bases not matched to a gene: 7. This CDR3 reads CASRSGQGAEQYV. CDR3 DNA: TGTGCCAGCAGAAGTGGACAGGGTGCCGAGCAGTACGTC.

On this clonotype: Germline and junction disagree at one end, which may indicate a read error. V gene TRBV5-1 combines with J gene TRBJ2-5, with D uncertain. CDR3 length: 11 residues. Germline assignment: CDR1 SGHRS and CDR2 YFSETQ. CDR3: CASSLGEAQYF. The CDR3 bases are TGCGCCAGCAGCTTGGGAGAGGCCCAGTACTTC.